This T cell receptor beta chain was identified during a study of cytomegalovirus exposure and HLA in healthy donors. The wider study: From HLA-typed donors, an early data release held tens of millions of unique TCRs. Regarding the study as a whole: According to an earlier analysis, most TCR beta V segments yielded productive rearrangements about 90% or about 30% of the time. HLA allele associations emerged for around 15,000 TCR beta sequences in a later analysis, at 0.05 false discovery rate.

The V gene lost 4 bases and the J gene lost 2 bases, with 12 bases spanning the gap. This CDR3 has 14 amino acids. CDR1 is MNHNS, CDR2 SASEGT, per germline. In the case of this clone: As yet, its antigen is unknown.

The PCR used 60 Vbeta and 13 Jbeta primers. TCRdb's copy holds only in-frame clones and misses some; the assay was immunoSEQ multiplex PCR. The sample gives 84,000 or so clones, around four fifths of which show up once; about 2.5% is in the top ten. The sample consisted of PBMCs. The sequence was obtained from a man aged 25-40 years in good health and CMV-seronegative. The chain links TRBV6-1 to TRBJ2-7; D is perhaps TRBD1 (6 bases). CDR3 DNA: TGTGCCAGCAGTGCTTCGACAGGAGCCTACGAGCAGTACTTC. The encoded protein is CASSASTGAYEQYF.